This is a list of T cell receptor beta chains from one sample in a study of blood T cell repertoires in COVID-19. Clones were read by immunoSEQ multiplex PCR, and TCRdb kept only the in-frame ones, dropping some. The table has nearly 350,000 clones, about 90% seen once. Sequencing was performed on peripheral blood. Receptors were obtained from a woman younger than 35 who had recovered from COVID-19. CDR3s include the opening cysteine and the closing phenylalanine or tryptophan. Fields, in order: J gene, V gene, CDR3 protein.

>TRBJ2-1|TRBV10-3
CASTLAGGEDEQFF
>TRBJ2-3|TRBV13
CASSLGATDTQYF
>TRBJ2-3|TRBV9
CASSPRLAGADTQYF
>TRBJ1-2|TRBV19
CASSIRGQSNGYTF
>TRBJ2-3|TRBV7-9
CASSFSAGGDTQYF
>TRBJ1-6|TRBV19
CASSLRGAGPPLHF
>TRBJ1-2|TRBV2
CASSETAYGYTF
>TRBJ2-1|TRBV9
CASSEPSGQSSSGEQFF
>TRBJ2-1|TRBV4-1
CASSQSSGAYNEQFF
>TRBJ2-1|TRBV5-4
CASSSGYYNEQFF
>TRBJ2-5|TRBV24-1
CATSDLMAEETQYF
>TRBJ1-1|TRBV27
CASSTPKAGGRTEAFF
>TRBJ1-2|TRBV5-4
CASSPWDSLRGDYGYTF
>TRBJ2-1|TRBV21-1
CASISTPQCNEQFF